This T cell receptor beta chain was documented in a study of blood T cell repertoires in COVID-19. Study at large: The United States, Italy and Spain provided the acute and convalescent COVID-19 samples. Nucleic acid was either cDNA or gDNA, and it came from T cells, B-cell-depleted T cells, or PBMCs.

Unmatched junction bases numbered 12, after V lost 1 base and J lost 6 bases. CDR3 length: 16 residues. The germline V gene has CDR1 SGHDN and CDR2 FVKESK. In the authors' methods: The assay estimated nucleated cells by amplifying reference gene primers. Some clones are missing from TCRdb's copy, which holds only in-frame ones; the method was immunoSEQ multiplex PCR. That table is the source of V, J and clone size, and D and trimming were worked out from the DNA. Here the sample spans about 20,000 clones, about 92% being singletons. This sequence originates from a woman aged 45-65 years with active COVID-19. V and J are TRBV14 and TRBJ2-7; 7 positions agree with TRBD2. The sample consisted of peripheral blood. CDR3 in amino acids: CASSQAHGLVRTEQYF. In DNA, the CDR3 is TGTGCCAGCAGCCAAGCCCACGGACTAGTGAGAACCGAGCAGTACTTC.